These T cell receptor beta chains were read from a single sample in a study of graft-versus-host responses after intestinal transplantation. Using immunoSEQ multiplex PCR, the repertoire was profiled, and TCRdb retains in-frame clones only, with some absent. The sample contains over 45,000 clones, 85% to 90% of which appear only once. The input for sequencing was PBMCs, taken 26 days after transplant. These receptor sequences come from a human patient who received an intestinal transplant, so some T cells may come from the graft donor. The CDR3 runs from the conserved cysteine through the conserved F or W. Each record gives: V gene, J gene, CDR3 protein.

TRBV4-1	TRBJ2-3	CASSQGRGLARIQSDTQYF
TRBV28	TRBJ1-1	CASSLTGSDTEAFF
TRBV29-1	TRBJ2-5	CSGQHRGWETQYF
TRBV7-9	TRBJ2-7	CASSPLGTGIHEQYF
TRBV4-1	TRBJ2-3	CASSQPQGGGTDTQYF
TRBV28	TRBJ1-2	CASSTPGQLYGYTF
TRBV28	TRBJ2-4	CASSLWDRAKNIQYF
TRBV29-1	TRBJ2-2	CSVVQTVTGELFF
TRBV30	TRBJ1-2	CAWSLQGAYYGYTF
TRBV10-3	TRBJ2-4	CAISERQGDKNIQYF
TRBV11-2	TRBJ1-1	CASSPAGVHPSVTEAFF
TRBV15	TRBJ2-1	CALSSGYNEQFF
TRBV7-6	TRBJ2-1	CASSLEPTRGVYNEQFF
TRBV5-1	TRBJ1-6	CASSAPTGLNSPLHF
TRBV6-5	TRBJ1-5	CASSYSESNQPQHF
TRBV5-6	TRBJ2-1	CASRRRLYNEQFF
TRBV6-5	TRBJ1-1	CANGQGEGHTEAFF